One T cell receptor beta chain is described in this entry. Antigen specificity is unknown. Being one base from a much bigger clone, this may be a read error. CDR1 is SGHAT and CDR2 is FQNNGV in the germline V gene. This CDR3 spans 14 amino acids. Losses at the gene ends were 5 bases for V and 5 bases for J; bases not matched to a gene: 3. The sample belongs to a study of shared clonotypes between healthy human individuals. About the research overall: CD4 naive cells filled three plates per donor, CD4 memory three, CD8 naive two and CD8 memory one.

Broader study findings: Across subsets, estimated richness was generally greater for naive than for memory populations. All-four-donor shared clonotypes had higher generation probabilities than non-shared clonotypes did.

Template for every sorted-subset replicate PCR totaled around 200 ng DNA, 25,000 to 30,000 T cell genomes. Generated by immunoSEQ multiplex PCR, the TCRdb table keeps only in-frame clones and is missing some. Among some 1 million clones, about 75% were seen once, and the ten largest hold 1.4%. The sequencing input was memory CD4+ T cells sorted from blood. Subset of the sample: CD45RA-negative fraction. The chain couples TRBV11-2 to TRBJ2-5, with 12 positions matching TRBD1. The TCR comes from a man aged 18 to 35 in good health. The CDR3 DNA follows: TGTGCCAGCAGCCGGGACAGGGGGCAGGAGACCCAGTACTTC. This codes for CASSRDRGQETQYF.